The 18 T cell receptor beta chains reported below all come from one sample, sequenced in a study of blood T cells in healthy people across ages. Primers used in a second PCR of roughly 7 to 12 cycles were a sample-barcoded 5' primer and a J-beta primer mix. Via MiXCR, TCRdb re-called the 5' RACE reads, giving one row per CDR3 protein. This sample has hundreds of thousands of distinct CDR3 sequences; around 28% occur once, and the top ten carry around 16%. The sequenced sample was blood. Every receptor here comes from a woman older than 75 in good health.

The table lists this clonotype with a few counts. The chain recombines TRBV7-9 with TRBJ2-3, with D tentatively TRBD2 (6 bases). V lost 7 bases and J lost 2, with 16 bases in between. The CDR3 is 15 amino acids. In germline, CDR1 is SEHNR, CDR2 FQNEAQ (reference sequence). CDR3 nucleotide sequence: TGTGCCAGCAACCAAAGGGACTCCTTCACAGATACGCAGTATTTT. It codes for CASNQRDSFTDTQYF.

In this sample, this clonotype turned up many times. This sequence joins TRBV10-3 and TRBJ1-2; 8 bases align to TRBD1. Germline V lookup: CDR1 ENHRY, CDR2 SYGVKD. The CDR3 runs 13 residues. V trimming: 10 bases; J trimming: 3 bases; junction bases outside the gene matches: 7. The CDR3 nucleotides are TGTGCCAGTCAACCGGGACAGGACTATGGCTACACCTTC. Translating gives CASQPGQDYGYTF.

This clonotype was counted between two and nine times. One base away lies a much larger clone, so this may be a sequencing read error. The chain combines TRBV12-3 or TRBV12-4 with TRBJ2-3; D is perhaps TRBD2 (6 bases). V was shortened by 3 bases and J by 4 bases, with 14 bases between the two germline ends. The CDR3 totals 15 residues. The CDR3 sequence: CASSFVASSADTQYF. In nucleotides, the CDR3 is TGTGCCAGCAGTTTTGTTGCATCTAGCGCAGATACGCAGTATTTT.

This clonotype was observed at least ten times. The chain carries TRBV20-1 and TRBJ2-1; D is undetermined. The CDR3 has 13 residues. V was trimmed by 8 bases and J by 4 bases, leaving 15 bases between them. Germline V CDR1 and CDR2: DFQATT, SNEGSKA (reference sequence). CDR3 region: CSIAPPTYNEQFF. The DNA for the CDR3 is TGCAGTATAGCCCCACCCACTTACAATGAGCAGTTCTTC.

Concerning this clonotype itself: A single base separates this from a much larger clone, so it may be a read error. V is TRBV4-3 and J is TRBJ2-5; 10 nucleotides line up with TRBD2. CDR1 LGHNA and CDR2 YSLEER come from the germline V gene. Trimming took 4 bases from V and 0 from J; bases not matched to a gene: 2. This CDR3 contains 15 residues. CDR3 bases: TGCGCCAGCAGCCTCGGGACTAGCGACCAAGAGACCCAGTACTTC. The encoded protein is CASSLGTSDQETQYF.

J is TRBJ2-3 and V is TRBV7-3; TRBD1 aligns across 8 bases. Germline CDR1 reads SGHTA; CDR2 reads FQGTGA. Trimming cost V 5 bases and J 4 bases; bases outside gene matches: 11. This CDR3 comprises 16 residues. The DNA of the CDR3 is TGTGCCAGCAGCCTGACGGGAACAGGGGGAGCAGATACGCAGTATTTT. It codes for CASSLTGTGGADTQYF. The full variable domain, its missing parts supplied by reference TRBV7-3 and TRBJ2-3, is GAGVSQTPSNKVTEKGKYVELRCDPISGHTALYWYRQSLGQGPEFLIYFQGTGAADDSGLPNDRFFAVRPEGSVSTLKIQRTERGDSAVYLCASSLTGTGGADTQYFGPGTRLTVL.

There are many counts of this clonotype. The V and J genes are TRBV7-2 and TRBJ2-1; D could derive from TRBD1 or TRBD2 (5 bases each). The V gene's germline CDR1 is SGHTA and CDR2 FQGNSA. V lost 0 bases and J lost 0, with 15 bases in between. CDR3 length: 18 amino acids. CDR3 loop: CASSLAAGARGSYNEQFF. DNA for the CDR3: TGTGCCAGCAGCTTAGCGGCCGGGGCTAGAGGCTCCTACAATGAGCAGTTCTTC.

This clonotype was counted many times. V gene TRBV12-3 or TRBV12-4 combines with J gene TRBJ2-7; 10 nucleotides match TRBD1. Trimming took 5 bases from V and 6 from J; bases not matched to a gene: 4. This CDR3 has 13 amino acids. The CDR3 nucleotides are TGTGCCAGCAGTCATGGACAGGGGGGCGAGCAGTACTTC. It is translated as CASSHGQGGEQYF.

V and J are TRBV12-3 or TRBV12-4 and TRBJ2-2; D remains unclear. With 2 bases removed from V and 1 base from J, the gap between germline ends came to 8 bases. CDR3 length: 15 amino acids. The CDR3 region has the DNA TGTGCCAGCAGTTTAATACTGGGGAACACCGGGGAGCTGTTTTTT. As protein: CASSLILGNTGELFF.

This clonotype was found many times. The rearrangement joins TRBV20-1 to TRBJ2-1; TRBD2 might be the D (6 bases). Germline lookup yields CDR1 DFQATT and CDR2 SNEGSKA (reference sequence). The CDR3 loop spans 17 amino acids. V lost 1 base to trimming and J lost 0 bases, with 16 bases between them. The CDR3 here is CSARGGDLSASYNEQFF. CDR3 DNA sequence: TGCAGTGCTAGAGGGGGGGACCTCAGCGCCTCCTACAATGAGCAGTTCTTC.

The chain joins TRBV12-3 or TRBV12-4 to TRBJ2-5, with 8 bases fitting TRBD1. V shed 3 bases, J shed 0 bases, and the junction held 6 bases outside the gene matches. This CDR3 has 16 amino acids. Here the CDR3 reads CASSFDQGAYQETQYF. CDR3 DNA: TGTGCCAGCAGTTTTGATCAGGGGGCGTACCAAGAGACCCAGTACTTC.

This clonotype appeared a few times. The chain employs TRBV7-2 and TRBJ1-1; 8 positions match TRBD1. Germline assignment: CDR1 SGHTA and CDR2 FQGNSA. This CDR3 comprises 17 residues. Trimming at V came to 5 bases and at J to 4 bases, leaving 15 bases not matched to a gene. In DNA form, the CDR3 reads TGTGCCAGCAGCCGGACAGGGCTTACAACCAGGGGCACTGAAGCTTTCTTT. Its translation: CASSRTGLTTRGTEAFF.

Ten or more counts support this clonotype. A read error may explain this, as a much larger clone is one base away. The J gene is TRBJ2-6, the V gene TRBV20-1, with 8 bases fitting TRBD1. V lost 4 bases to trimming and J lost 3 bases; unmatched junction nucleotides: 8. The CDR3 contains 16 residues. CDR1 and CDR2 from the germline V gene are DFQATT and SNEGSKA (reference sequence). The CDR3 nucleotides are TGCAGTGCTACCCGACAGGGGAATTGTGGGGCCAACGTCCTGACTTTC. It yields the protein CSATRQGNCGANVLTF.

The V and J genes are TRBV11-3 and TRBJ2-1, with TRBD2 identical over 11 bases. Trimming removed 0 bases from V and 3 bases from J; junction bases left unmatched: 7. The CDR3 consists of 18 residues. Germline CDR1 is SGHNT and CDR2 is YENEEA. The CDR3 here is CASSLEGTSGRYYNEQFF. The CDR3, as DNA: TGTGCCAGCAGCTTAGAGGGAACTAGCGGGAGATACTACAATGAGCAGTTCTTC.

With respect to this clonotype: Mismatch with germline at one junction end may stem from a read error. The chain uses TRBV7-9 and TRBJ1-5; D unclear. This CDR3 contains 14 residues. Per the germline V gene, CDR1 is SEHNR and CDR2 is FQNEAQ (reference sequence). CDR3 protein: CTSSLSSSNQPQHF. Here the CDR3 DNA reads TGTACCAGCAGCTTGAGTAGTAGCAATCAGCCCCAGCATTTT. Combining the CDR3 with reference TRBV7-9 and TRBJ1-5 gives the whole variable domain DTGVSQNPRHKITKRGQNVTFRCDPISEHNRLYWYRQTLGQGPEFLTYFQNEAQLEKSRLLSDRFSAERPKGSFSTLEIQRTEQGDSAMYLCTSSLSSSNQPQHFGDGTRLSIL.

The chain carries TRBV20-1 and TRBJ2-5; 13 bases map to TRBD2. CDR3 length: 16 residues. V lost 3 bases, J lost 5 bases, and 9 bases stayed unmatched. Germline loops: CDR1 DFQATT, CDR2 SNEGSKA (reference sequence). CDR3 sequence (DNA): TGCAGTGCTAGCGACGGACTAGCGGGAGAGCGGGAGACCCAGTACTTC. Translating it yields CSASDGLAGERETQYF.

This chain joins TRBV20-1 and TRBJ1-1; D possibly corresponds to TRBD1 (5 bases). Trimming left V 6 bases short and J 4 bases short, with 21 bases between. Germline CDR1 is DFQATT and CDR2 is SNEGSKA (reference sequence). The CDR3 extends over 15 amino acids. CDR3: CSAPGLPVRGTEAFF. CDR3 nucleotides: TGCAGTGCCCCGGGACTCCCCGTGAGGGGCACTGAAGCTTTCTTT.

Points on this clonotype: A read error may produce the germline difference seen at one junction end. The rearrangement joins TRBV20-1 to TRBJ2-1; perhaps TRBD1 as D (6 bases). This CDR3 is 13 amino acids long. The germline gives CDR1 DFQATT, CDR2 SNEGSKA (reference sequence). The CDR3 DNA follows: TGCAGTGCTACAGGGGAATGGCACAATGAGCAGTCCTTC. As protein: CSATGEWHNEQSF.